This paragraph covers one T cell receptor (beta chain) sequence. These data belong to a study of T cell responses to AZD1222 COVID-19 vaccine. The wider study: Pooling covered second doses at about 4 or about 12 weeks.

Trimming took off 2 bases at V and 2 bases at J, with 19 bases between the two ends. The germline gives CDR1 KGHDR, CDR2 SFDVKD. The CDR3 runs to 18 residues. The assay was immunoSEQ multiplex PCR, and TCRdb's table has in-frame clones only and misses some. The repertoire has roughly 77,000 clones, 90% to 95% of them found once; the top ten carry roughly 5%. The input for sequencing was peripheral blood, taken on day 0 of AZD1222 vaccination. The sequence came from an adult in good health. The rearrangement joins TRBV24-1 to TRBJ2-3; D is possibly TRBD2 (7 bases). The chain's CDR3 is CATSDSPGRGANTDTQYF. The CDR3 DNA sequence: TGTGCCACCAGTGATTCTCCAGGGAGGGGGGCGAACACAGATACGCAGTATTTT.